This T cell receptor (beta chain) was obtained from a study of identical twins. CDR1 and CDR2 from the germline V gene are LGHNA and YSLEER. Between the trimmed V and J ends, which lost 4 bases and 7 bases, there was a span of 10 bases. This CDR3 spans 13 amino acids. Study-wide results and caveats: Fewer insertions marked abundant cord blood beta clonotypes; young adult naive trended weakly, memory not at all.

One entry per CDR3 protein, called by TCRdb with MiXCR from the 5' RACE reads. Of approximately 300,000 distinct CDR3 sequences listed, around 9.7% are singletons. This clonotype was seen more than once but under ten times. Its target is not known. No donor was unhealthy or non-Caucasian. These data are also associated with another study on yellow fever vaccine responses in identical twins.

Sequenced: CD8+ T cells sorted from blood. This clonotype was sampled from a woman under 30 in good health. The rearrangement joins TRBV4-3 to TRBJ2-2; D is perhaps TRBD1 (5 bases). In DNA, the CDR3 is TGCGCCAGCAGCCCCCAGGGTGTCGGGGAGCTGTTTTTT. This codes for CASSPQGVGELFF.